This T cell receptor beta chain emerged from a study of cytomegalovirus exposure and HLA in healthy donors. Notes on the study in general: TCR beta chains associated with HLA were, in a later analysis, more clonally expanded than equally common others. An analysis done earlier found most TCR beta V segments productive about 87% or about 30% of the time. V- and J-gene trimming in TCR beta was tied to a missense DCLRE1C variant by an analysis performed later.

This clone was found once. The antigen is unknown. V dropped 6 bases and J dropped 4 bases, with 5 bases sitting between them. This CDR3 comprises 11 residues. Germline CDR1 WSHSY, CDR2 SAAADI. The PCR used 60 Vbeta and 13 Jbeta primers. TCRdb keeps only in-frame clones here, not all; method: immunoSEQ multiplex PCR. The sample comprises 200,000 or so clones, over 75% of which are singletons, and about 0.1% rests with the top ten. Sequencing was performed on PBMCs. The clonotype originates from a boy between 2 and 10 years old in good health and CMV-seronegative. This chain links TRBV10-2 with TRBJ2-3; D may be TRBD2 (5 bases). CDR3 sequence (DNA): TGCGCCAGCAGCGGGGCAGATACGCAGTATTTT. Protein sequence: CASSGADTQYF.